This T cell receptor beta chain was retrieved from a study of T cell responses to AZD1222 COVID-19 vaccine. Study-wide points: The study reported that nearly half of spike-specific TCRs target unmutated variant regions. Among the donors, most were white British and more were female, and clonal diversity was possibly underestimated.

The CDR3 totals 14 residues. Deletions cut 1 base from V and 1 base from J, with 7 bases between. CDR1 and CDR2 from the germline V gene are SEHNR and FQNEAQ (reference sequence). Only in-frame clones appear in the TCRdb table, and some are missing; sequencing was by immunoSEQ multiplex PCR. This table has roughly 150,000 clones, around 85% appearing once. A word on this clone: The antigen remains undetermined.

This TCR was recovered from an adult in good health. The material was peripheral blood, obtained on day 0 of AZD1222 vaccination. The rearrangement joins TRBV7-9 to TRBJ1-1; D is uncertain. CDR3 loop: CASSLGGGNTEAFF. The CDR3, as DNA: TGTGCCAGCAGCTTAGGCGGCGGGAACACTGAAGCTTTCTTT.